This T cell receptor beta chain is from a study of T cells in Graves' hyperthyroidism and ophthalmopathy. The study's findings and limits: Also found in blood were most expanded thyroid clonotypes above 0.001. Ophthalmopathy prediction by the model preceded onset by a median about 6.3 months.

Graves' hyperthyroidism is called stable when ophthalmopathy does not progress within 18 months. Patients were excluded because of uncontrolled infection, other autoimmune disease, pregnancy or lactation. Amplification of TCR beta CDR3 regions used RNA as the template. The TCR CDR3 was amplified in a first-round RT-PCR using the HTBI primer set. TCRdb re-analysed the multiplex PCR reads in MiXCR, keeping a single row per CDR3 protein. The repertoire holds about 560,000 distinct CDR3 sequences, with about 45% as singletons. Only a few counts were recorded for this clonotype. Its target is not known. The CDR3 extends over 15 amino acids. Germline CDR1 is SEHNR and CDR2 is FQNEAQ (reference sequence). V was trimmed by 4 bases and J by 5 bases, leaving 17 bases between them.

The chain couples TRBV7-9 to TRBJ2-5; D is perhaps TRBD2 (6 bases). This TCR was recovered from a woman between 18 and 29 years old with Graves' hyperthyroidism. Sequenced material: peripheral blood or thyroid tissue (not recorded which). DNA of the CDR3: TGTGCCAGCAGCTCTACCAGGGACTTCGGGGAGACCCAGTACTTC. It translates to CASSSTRDFGETQYF.